The text below deals with one T cell receptor (beta chain). This receptor's antigen is unknown. Nothing much larger sits one base from this clone, and base qualities are not available. The record originates from a study of shared clonotypes between healthy human individuals (dated by TCRdb to the early 2020s). Regarding the research as a whole: A few men and two women, aged 18 to 49 years, made up the cohort. Blood TCR repertoires of a handful of healthy adults were deeply sequenced to estimate repertoire size and the extent of clonotype sharing between individuals. Per donor, three plates each were used for CD4 naive and CD4 memory, two for CD8 naive, and one for CD8 memory. Different laboratories and diverse techniques were used to prepare libraries and sequence TCR repertoires, to increase sequencing depth and limit assay-specific biases. Leukapheresis yielded between about 0.94 and 8.9 billion PBMCs per donor.

The full study reports these points: Incomplete sequencing was indicated by rarefaction of sorted-subset datasets, despite the large sequencing depth. Compared with non-shared clonotypes, the clonotypes found in all four sorted-subset donors had higher generation probabilities. Larger estimated clonotype richness was generally found for naive subsets than for memory subsets. Because the study included a small number of donors, the genetic and exposure-history diversity represented was limited. Sampling was restricted to blood, and TCR repertoires in tissue are likely to differ from TCR repertoires in blood. Across several donors, about 5% of naive CD4, around 3.3% of naive CD8, about 2.3% of memory CD4, and approximately 0.4% of memory CD8 clonotypes were shared. Based on pairwise subsampling, the degree of clonotype sharing among donors was expected to be affected by sequencing depth.

CD8 naive samples consisted of CD45RO-negative cells that were positively selected for CCR7, yielding a CD45RA+CCR7+ population without TemRA cells. The donors were healthy, HIV-negative adults with no recently reported acute infections or vaccinations. Every donor was a Caucasian adult living in Nashville, Tennessee, USA. After blood collection by leukapheresis, PBMCs were isolated using Ficoll-Histopaque density gradient centrifugation and then cryopreserved in the vapor phase of liquid nitrogen. Analytical flow cytometry was used to check the purity and quantity of every magnetically sorted T cell population. Genomic DNA was isolated from each sorted fraction and quantified by UV absorbance on a Nanodrop 2000c. The CDR3 starts with the cysteine, ends with the phenylalanine, and has 14 residues. Only CDR3 DNA remains: 42 bases, in frame from the first base. Reading the germline V gene gives CDR1 MNHEY and CDR2 SVGAGI. V has 8 bases trimmed and J has 0 bases trimmed; junction bases matching no gene number 6.

TCR CDR3 regions were amplified from genomic DNA by multiplex PCR using the deep immunoSEQ assay. Extracted genomic DNA from each cell subset was spread evenly across all wells of several immunoSEQ 96-well plates, with each plate serving as a replicate. For sorted subsets, each replicate PCR was loaded with approximately 0.2 ug genomic DNA, equivalent to some 31,000 T cell genomes. Purified libraries were quantified with a Qubit 3.0 fluorometer, sized on a Bioanalyzer 2100, and re-quantified with the KAPA Library Quantification kit. Every immunoSEQ 96-well plate was sequenced on a dedicated single-read 150-cycle Illumina NextSeq 550 flow cell. From the authors' description of their analysis: Because only junctional sequences without quality scores were contained in the immunoSEQ output, filtering matching that applied to full-length reads could not be performed. To assign V/J genes and CDR3, sequences were annotated against IMGT germline references using PyIR, a Python wrapper for IgBLAST v1.9. Reads were filtered out if the reads had weak V/J assignments (E-value above 1e-6), no CDR3, stop codons, out-of-frame junctions, or ambiguous translated residues. V3J clonotypes were defined as sequences sharing the same inferred V gene, J gene, and CDR3 amino acid sequence. Percentage overlap between repertoires was calculated by dividing the number of shared unique clonotypes by the size of the smaller repertoire. Three approaches were used to assess repertoire richness: RTK rarefaction, the Chao1 estimator, and Recon v2.1 estimates of unobserved clonotypes. Generation probabilities were computed with OLGA for all TCRbeta clonotypes obtained by the gDNA method from several donors. Drawn from immuneACCESS, this table holds only the in-frame rearrangements with V and J called that TCRdb kept. Clones are partly lost; checked studies trace under half to an unresolved V gene and leave the rest unexplained. That table is the source of V, J and clone size, and D and trimming were worked out from the DNA. The sample data list some 2,000,000 clones, and about 95% of these were observed just once. Of the sample, about 1.1% is held by the ten largest clones.

The material sequenced was naive CD8+ T cells sorted from blood. What the cell subset or site label conveys for this sample: CD45RA+CCR7+. The chain is made from TRBV6-5 and TRBJ1-1; TRBD1 lines up with 7 middle nucleotides. This TCR derives from a man aged 18 to 35 in good health. The DNA reads as follows: TGTGCCAGCGGGACAGACCACATGAACACTGAAGCTTTCTTT. This translates into CASGTDHMNTEAFF.